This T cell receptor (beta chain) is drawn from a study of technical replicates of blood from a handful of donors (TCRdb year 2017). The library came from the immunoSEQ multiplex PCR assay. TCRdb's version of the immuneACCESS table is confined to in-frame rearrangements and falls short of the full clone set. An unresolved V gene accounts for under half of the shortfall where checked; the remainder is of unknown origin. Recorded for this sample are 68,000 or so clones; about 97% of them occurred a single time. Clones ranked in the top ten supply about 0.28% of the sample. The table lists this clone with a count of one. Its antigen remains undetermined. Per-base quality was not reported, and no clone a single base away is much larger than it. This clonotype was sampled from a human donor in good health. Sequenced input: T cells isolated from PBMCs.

The encoded CDR3 is CASSLDLGTSGTYF. The nucleotides are TGTGCCAGCAGCTTAGACCTAGGGACTAGCGGGACGTATTTT. This sequence uses TRBV5-6 and TRBJ2-3, and TRBD2 matches 13 of the central bases. Relative to germline, V is missing 2 bases and J is missing 14 bases, with 8 bases of the junction outside any gene match. From the cysteine up to the phenylalanine, the CDR3 has a length of 14 residues. Only the CDR3 part of the read is kept: 42 bases, read in frame from the first base. From a lookup of the germline V gene, CDR1 and CDR2 are SGHDT and YYEEEE.